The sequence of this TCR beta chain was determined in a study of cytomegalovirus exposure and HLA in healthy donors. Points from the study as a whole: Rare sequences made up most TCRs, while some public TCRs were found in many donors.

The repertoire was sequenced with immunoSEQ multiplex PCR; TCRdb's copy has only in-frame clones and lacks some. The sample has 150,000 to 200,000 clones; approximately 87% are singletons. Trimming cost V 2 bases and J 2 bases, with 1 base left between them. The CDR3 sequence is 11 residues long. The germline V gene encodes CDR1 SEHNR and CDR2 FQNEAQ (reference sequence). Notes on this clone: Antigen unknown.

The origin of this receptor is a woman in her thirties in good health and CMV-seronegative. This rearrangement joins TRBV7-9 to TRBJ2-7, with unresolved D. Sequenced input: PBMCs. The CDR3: CASSLTYEQYF. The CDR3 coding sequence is TGTGCCAGCAGCTTAACCTACGAGCAGTACTTC.